This T cell receptor beta chain is drawn from a study of CD8 T cells in Susac syndrome. Points from the study as a whole: Acknowledgment was made by the study that its TCR sequencing and HLA analysis involved a relatively small number of individuals.

Random-hexamer reverse transcription was applied to roughly 0.5 to 1 ug RNA. An immunoSEQ multiplex PCR amplified TCR beta CDR3 over 54 Vbeta and 13 Jbeta. TCRdb re-called the immunoSEQ multiplex PCR reads with MiXCR, one entry per CDR3 protein. The sample shows tens of thousands of distinct CDR3 sequences, around nine tenths of them seen only once. Controls matched for sex and age were healthy donors. Bulk CD8+ and CD4+ cells came from magnetic negative isolation; CD8+ TEMRA by FACS. A word on this clonotype: Antigen specificity is unknown.

CDR1 is WSHSY and CDR2 is SAAADI in the germline V gene. Trimming shortened V by 3 bases and J by 0 bases, and 12 bases separated the two germline ends. This CDR3 has 15 amino acids. This chain joins TRBV10-2 and TRBJ2-7; D remains ambiguous. Source material: CD8+ T cells from PBMCs. The sequence was collected from a human donor in good health. This chain's CDR3 is CASSEGRGGSYEQYF. CDR3 nucleotides: TGCGCCAGCAGTGAAGGCAGAGGCGGCTCCTACGAGCAGTACTTC.